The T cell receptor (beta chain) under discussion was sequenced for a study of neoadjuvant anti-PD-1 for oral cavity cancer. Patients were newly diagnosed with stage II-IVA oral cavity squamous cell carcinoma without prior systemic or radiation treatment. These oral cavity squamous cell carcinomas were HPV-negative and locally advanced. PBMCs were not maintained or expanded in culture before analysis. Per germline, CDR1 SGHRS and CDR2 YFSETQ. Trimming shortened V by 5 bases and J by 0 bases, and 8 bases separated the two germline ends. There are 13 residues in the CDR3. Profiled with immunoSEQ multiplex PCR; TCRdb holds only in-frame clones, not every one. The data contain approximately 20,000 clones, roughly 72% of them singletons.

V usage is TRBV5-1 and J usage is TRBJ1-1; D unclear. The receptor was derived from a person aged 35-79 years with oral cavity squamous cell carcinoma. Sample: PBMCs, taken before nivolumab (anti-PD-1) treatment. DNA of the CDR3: TGCGCCAGCAGTCTGGCCTTGAACACTGAAGCTTTCTTT. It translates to CASSLALNTEAFF.